The 20 T cell receptor beta chains in this list originate from one sample, sequenced in a study of human T cells and chemical hapten exposure. This sample's time point: patch test 1, 2 weeks after DPC sensitization. Treatment described: therapeutic diphenylcyclopropenone sensitization with weekly scalp DPC. Total RNA was extracted from unfractionated whole blood. MiXCR was run by TCRdb on the RACE reads, yielding one entry per CDR3 protein. The sample yields some 53,000 distinct CDR3 sequences, more than 9.5% seen once. This sample comprised whole blood, obtained in connection with sensitization to the hapten diphenylcyclopropenone (DPC). These receptors were collected from a woman aged 40 to 50 with alopecia areata. Some clones in this sample may be carry-over from other donors' samples.

This clonotype was seen ten or more times. The chain is built from TRBV29-1 and TRBJ1-1; D uncertain. The V end lost 2 bases, the J end lost 4 bases, and 11 bases lay between the germline ends. The CDR3 totals 13 residues. Germline CDR1 reads SQVTM; CDR2 reads ANQGSEA. The CDR3 reads CSVERRDGTEAFF. CDR3 DNA sequence: TGCAGCGTTGAACGGAGGGATGGCACTGAAGCTTTCTTT.

This clonotype was recorded a few times. This sequence joins TRBV11-2 and TRBJ2-2, with D perhaps matching TRBD1 or TRBD2 (6 bases each). V shed 7 bases and J shed 3 bases, with 15 bases lying between them. CDR3 size: 15 residues. Germline V CDR1 and CDR2: SGHAT, FQNNGV. The CDR3 is CASTRGRSYTGELFF. DNA for the CDR3: TGTGCCAGCACCCGGGGGCGCTCTTACACCGGGGAGCTGTTTTTT.

The CDR3 DNA reads as TGCGCCAGCAGCTTGGAGCGTCCATCTGGCGATGAGCAGTTCTTC. Translating it yields CASSLERPSGDEQFF. This rearrangement joins TRBV5-1 to TRBJ2-1; D ambiguous. This CDR3 spans 15 amino acids. Per the germline V gene, CDR1 is SGHRS and CDR2 is YFSETQ. V lost 0 bases to trimming and J lost 8 bases, with 15 bases between them.

This chain links TRBV5-1 with TRBJ2-1, with D possibly being TRBD1 or TRBD2 (5 bases each). The CDR3 loop spans 14 amino acids. Germline V CDR1 and CDR2: SGHRS, YFSETQ. With 4 bases removed from V and 5 bases from J, the gap between germline ends came to 13 bases. The CDR3 DNA sequence: TGCGCCAGCAGCCCCGGGGCAGCACACAATGAGCAGTTCTTC. Translating gives CASSPGAAHNEQFF.

This clonotype was detected many times. This rearrangement joins TRBV2 to TRBJ1-2; a weak D match, TRBD1 (5 bases). Trimming removed 6 bases at V and 4 bases at J, with 15 bases between. Looked up from germline, CDR1 is SNHLY and CDR2 is FYNNEI. The CDR3 has 14 residues. As DNA, the CDR3 is TGTGCCAGCAGCCCTTTAGGGGACTTCTATGGCTACACCTTC. It codes for CASSPLGDFYGYTF.

This clonotype was seen at least ten times. The J gene is TRBJ2-4, the V gene TRBV20-1; weak D call: TRBD2 (5 bases). Trimming shortened V by 3 bases and J by 0 bases, and 6 bases separated the two germline ends. CDR1 is DFQATT and CDR2 is SNEGSKA in the germline V gene (reference sequence). The CDR3 sequence is 13 residues long. The CDR3 is CSASGVAKNIQYF. The CDR3 nucleotides are TGCAGTGCTAGCGGGGTAGCCAAAAACATTCAGTACTTC.

This clonotype has just a few counts. The chain joins TRBV28 to TRBJ2-7; no clear D gene. Germline loops: CDR1 MDHEN, CDR2 SYDVKM. The CDR3 runs to 10 residues. V lost 4 bases to trimming and J lost 8 bases, with 6 bases between them. Here the CDR3 DNA reads TGTGCCAGCAGTTACAGTCAGCAGTACTTC. Translation gives CASSYSQQYF.

The rearrangement links TRBV28 to TRBJ2-1, with 8 bases matching TRBD2. The CDR3 consists of 14 residues. V dropped 5 bases and J dropped 7; count of bases not matched to a gene: 7. Germline-derived CDR1 and CDR2 are MDHEN and SYDVKM. The CDR3 DNA reads as TGTGCCAGCAGTCCCGGACTAGCCAATAATGAGCAGTTCTTC. It codes for CASSPGLANNEQFF. The whole variable domain, remainder taken from reference TRBV28 and TRBJ2-1, is DVKVTQSSRYLVKRTGEKVFLECVQDMDHENMFWYRQDPGLGLRLIYFSYDVKMKEKGDIPEGYSVSREKKERFSLILESASTNQTSMYLCASSPGLANNEQFFGPGTRLTVL.

This clonotype came up a few times. The gene calls are TRBV28 and TRBJ2-7; D unresolved. Trimming left V 1 base short and J 7 bases short, with 14 bases between. Germline V gene data show CDR1 as MDHEN and CDR2 as SYDVKM. The CDR3 sequence is 14 residues long. The CDR3 is CASSLSTPPWEQYF. CDR3 DNA sequence: TGTGCCAGCAGTTTATCAACGCCTCCCTGGGAGCAGTACTTC.

The chain is built from TRBV28 and TRBJ2-1; 7 nucleotides match TRBD1. Trimming took 6 bases from V and 4 from J; bases not matched to a gene: 9. This CDR3 spans 15 amino acids. Looked up from germline, CDR1 is MDHEN and CDR2 is SYDVKM. This chain's CDR3 is CASSTPDRNYNEQFF. The CDR3 DNA reads as TGTGCCAGCAGCACCCCGGACAGGAATTACAATGAGCAGTTCTTC.

The chain links TRBV3-1 to TRBJ2-1; D tentatively fits TRBD1 or TRBD2 (5 bases each). CDR1 LGHDT and CDR2 YNNKEL come from the germline V gene (reference sequence). V gave up 4 bases and J gave up 0 bases, with 13 bases separating them. This CDR3 has 16 residues. In DNA form, the CDR3 reads TGTGCCAGCAGCCCGCCGGGACCTGTCTCCTACAATGAGCAGTTCTTC. Its translation: CASSPPGPVSYNEQFF.

This clonotype occurred many times. This chain links TRBV10-1 with TRBJ1-5, with D tentatively TRBD1 (5 bases). CDR1 is WNHNN and CDR2 is SYGVQD in the germline V gene (reference sequence). Trimming shortened V by 0 bases and J by 5 bases, and 11 bases separated the two germline ends. The CDR3 consists of 15 residues. The CDR3 coding sequence is TGCGCCAGCAGTGAGTCTGGGCAGGGCCATCAGCCCCAGCATTTT. Amino acid sequence: CASSESGQGHQPQHF.

This clonotype was seen many times. The CDR3 sequence: CASTLGQGFYEQYF. CDR3 nucleotides: TGTGCCAGCACTTTGGGACAGGGGTTCTACGAGCAGTACTTC. The rearrangement joins TRBV11-3 to TRBJ2-7, with 10 bases identical to TRBD1. The CDR3 contains 14 residues. After removal of 7 bases from V and 3 bases from J, the junction contained 6 bases not matched to a gene. In germline, CDR1 is SGHNT, CDR2 YENEEA.

Comment on this clonotype: The limits of the CDR3 on the DNA are not certain, so only TCRdb's listed CDR3 is given. The chain uses TRBV12-3 or TRBV12-4 and TRBJ1-1; the DNA was not used to check the table's D call, TRBD1. The CDR3 is 14 residues long, counting both termini. The chain's CDR3 is CASSFLAGAPEAFF.

The V gene is TRBV7-9, the J gene TRBJ1-1; D is unclear. The CDR3 has 14 amino acids. CDR1 and CDR2 from the germline V gene are SEHNR and FQNEAQ (reference sequence). With 3 bases removed from V and 4 bases from J, the gap between germline ends came to 12 bases. CDR3 amino acids: CASSLQVSGTEAFF. The DNA of the CDR3 is TGTGCCAGCAGCTTGCAGGTATCGGGCACTGAAGCTTTCTTT.

Many counts were recorded for this clonotype. One end of the junction is discordant with germline, which a read error may explain. V gene TRBV7-8 combines with J gene TRBJ2-3; D is ambiguous. The CDR3 runs 13 residues. In germline, CDR1 is SGHVS, CDR2 FQNEAQ. CDR3 region: CASSFPAPTVAQF. The CDR3 DNA is TGTGCCAGCAGCTTTCCGGCACCTACGGTCGCGCAGTTT.

In this sample, this clonotype turned up a few times. This rearrangement joins TRBV5-1 to TRBJ2-5; maybe TRBD2 (7 bases). The CDR3 has 15 amino acids. CDR1 and CDR2 (germline): SGHRS, YFSETQ. V lost 2 bases, J lost 2 bases, and 13 bases lay in between. The CDR3 spells CASSFGGREQETQYF. The CDR3, as DNA: TGCGCCAGCAGCTTCGGGGGGCGGGAGCAAGAGACCCAGTACTTC. Together with reference TRBV5-1 and TRBJ2-5, the CDR3 gives the full variable domain: KAGVTQTPRYLIKTRGQQVTLSCSPISGHRSVSWYQQTPGQGLQFLFEYFSETQRNKGNFPGRFSGRQFSNSRSEMNVSTLELGDSALYLCASSFGGREQETQYFGPGTRLLVL.

This clonotype occurred many times. The CDR3 loop reads CASSPPSGRVGEQYF. The DNA for the CDR3 is TGTGCCAGCTCACCACCTTCCGGGAGGGTCGGGGAGCAGTACTTC. This chain links TRBV18 with TRBJ2-7; TRBD2 matches at 8 bases. V trimming: 0 bases; J trimming: 7 bases; junction bases outside the gene matches: 8. From germline, CDR1 is KGHSH and CDR2 LQKENI. The CDR3 length is 15 residues.

This clonotype showed up just a few times. The chain's CDR3 is CASSEGGTGGTDTQYF. The CDR3 DNA sequence: TGCGCCAGCAGTGAAGGGGGGACAGGCGGCACAGATACGCAGTATTTT. The chain employs TRBV10-1 and TRBJ2-3; 8 bases are a match to TRBD1. Germline assignment: CDR1 WNHNN and CDR2 SYGVQD (reference sequence). The CDR3 is 16 amino acids. Trimming took 3 bases from V and 1 from J; bases not matched to a gene: 6.

This clonotype was detected many times. J is TRBJ2-7 and V is TRBV4-3, with TRBD1 as a possible D gene (5 bases). Germline V gene lookup returns CDR1 LGHNA and CDR2 YSLEER. CDR3 length: 13 residues. V lost 0 bases to trimming and J lost 7 bases, with 10 bases between them. This chain's CDR3 is CASSQDRVGEQYF. The CDR3 bases are TGCGCCAGCAGCCAAGACAGGGTGGGAGAGCAGTACTTC.